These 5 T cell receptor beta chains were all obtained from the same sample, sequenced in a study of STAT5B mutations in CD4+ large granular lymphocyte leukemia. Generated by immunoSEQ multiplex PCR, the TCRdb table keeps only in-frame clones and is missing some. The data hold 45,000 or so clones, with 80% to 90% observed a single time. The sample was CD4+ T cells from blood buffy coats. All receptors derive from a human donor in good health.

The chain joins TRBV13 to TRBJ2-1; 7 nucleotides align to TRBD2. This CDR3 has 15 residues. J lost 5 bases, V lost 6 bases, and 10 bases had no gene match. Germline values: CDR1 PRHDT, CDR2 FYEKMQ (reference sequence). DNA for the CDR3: TGTGCCAGCAGAATCACCAGCGGGATAGACAATGAGCAGTTCTTC. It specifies CASRITSGIDNEQFF.

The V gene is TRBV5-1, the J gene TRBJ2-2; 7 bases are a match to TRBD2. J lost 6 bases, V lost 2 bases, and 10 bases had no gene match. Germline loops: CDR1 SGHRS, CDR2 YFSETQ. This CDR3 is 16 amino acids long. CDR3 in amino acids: CASSFFGGSDAGELFF. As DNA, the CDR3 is TGCGCCAGCAGCTTTTTTGGCGGGAGCGATGCCGGGGAGCTGTTTTTT.

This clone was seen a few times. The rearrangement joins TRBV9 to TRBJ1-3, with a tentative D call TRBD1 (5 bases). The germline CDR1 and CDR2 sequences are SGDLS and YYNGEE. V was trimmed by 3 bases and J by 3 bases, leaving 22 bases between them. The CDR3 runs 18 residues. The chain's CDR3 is CASSAATPGGSDGNTIYF. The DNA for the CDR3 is TGTGCCAGCAGCGCCGCGACCCCCGGGGGATCGGATGGAAACACCATATATTTT. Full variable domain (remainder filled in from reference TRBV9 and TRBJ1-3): DSGVTQTPKHLITATGQRVTLRCSPRSGDLSVYWYQQSLDQGLQFLIQYYNGEERAKGNILERFSAQQFPDLHSELNLSSLELGDSALYFCASSAATPGGSDGNTIYFGEGSWLTVV.

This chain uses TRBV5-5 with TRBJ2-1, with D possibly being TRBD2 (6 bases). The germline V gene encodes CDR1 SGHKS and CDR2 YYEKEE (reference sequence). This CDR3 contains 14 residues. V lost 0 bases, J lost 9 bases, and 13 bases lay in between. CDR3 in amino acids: CASSLEEGFSEQFF. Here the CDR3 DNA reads TGTGCCAGCAGCTTGGAGGAGGGTTTCAGTGAGCAGTTCTTC.

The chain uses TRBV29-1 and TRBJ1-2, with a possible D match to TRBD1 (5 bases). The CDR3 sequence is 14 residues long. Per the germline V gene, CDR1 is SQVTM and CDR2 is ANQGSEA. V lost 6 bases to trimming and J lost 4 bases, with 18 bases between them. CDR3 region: CSVNSGFIGYGYTF. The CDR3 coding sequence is TGCAGCGTGAACTCAGGGTTTATCGGCTATGGCTACACCTTC. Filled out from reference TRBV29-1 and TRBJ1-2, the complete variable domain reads SAVISQKPSRDICQRGTSLTIQCQVDSQVTMMFWYRQQPGQSLTLIATANQGSEATYESGFVIDKFPISRPNLTFSTLTVSNMSPEDSSIYLCSVNSGFIGYGYTFGSGTRLTVV.